This passage covers 4 T cell receptor beta chains from one sample sequenced in a study of T cells after yellow fever vaccination. In TCRdb, the 5' RACE reads were re-called with MiXCR into one record per CDR3 protein. Among 200,000 to 300,000 distinct CDR3 sequences listed, roughly 6.3% were seen once. The sequenced sample was CD4+ T cells sorted from PBMCs, obtained on the day of the yellow fever booster vaccination. Receptor source: a man aged 30 to 45 who received the YFV17D yellow fever vaccine.

This clonotype appeared many times. The chain joins TRBV18 to TRBJ2-5; D could derive from TRBD1 or TRBD2 (5 bases each). V was shortened by 2 bases and J by 2 bases, with 12 bases between the two germline ends. This CDR3 has 15 amino acids. Germline V gene sequence: CDR1 KGHSH, CDR2 LQKENI. The CDR3 DNA sequence: TGTGCCAGCTCACCAAACTCAGGGAGTCAAGAGACCCAGTACTTC. This encodes CASSPNSGSQETQYF.

This clonotype has more than one count but fewer than ten. This chain connects TRBV20-1 to TRBJ2-7, with a weak D call TRBD2 (6 bases). The CDR3 sequence is 15 residues long. Germline CDR1 and CDR2: DFQATT and SNEGSKA (reference sequence). The V and J ends lost 4 bases and 3 bases respectively, with 19 bases between them. CDR3 coding DNA: TGCAGTGCTAATCTGGGTGGGCGGGAAAACTACGAGCAGTACTTC. Protein sequence: CSANLGGRENYEQYF.

The CDR3 DNA sequence: TGTGCCAGCAGTACCCTCAGGGGGCGGATGAGCAATGAGCAGTTCTTC. This encodes CASSTLRGRMSNEQFF. V gene TRBV11-2 combines with J gene TRBJ2-1, with 8 bases aligning to TRBD1. The trim removed 6 bases at V and 6 bases at J, leaving 13 bases unmatched. The CDR3 loop spans 16 amino acids. From germline, CDR1 is SGHAT and CDR2 FQNNGV.

This clonotype was counted between two and nine times. The rearrangement uses TRBV7-2 and TRBJ1-6; D is possibly TRBD1 (5 bases). V lost 4 bases and J lost 5, with 18 bases in between. The germline V gene has CDR1 SGHTA and CDR2 FQGNSA. This CDR3 contains 17 residues. The chain's CDR3 is CASSSKRGGTNNSPLHF. The CDR3 region has the DNA TGTGCCAGCAGCTCTAAACGGGGAGGGACCAATAATTCACCCCTCCACTTT.